This T cell receptor (beta chain) was sequenced for a study of T cells after somatic rescue of genetic block. Sequencing used immunoSEQ multiplex PCR; TCRdb keeps in-frame clones, though not all of them. The sample carries approximately 100,000 clones, 85% to 90% recorded once. Germline CDR1 is SGDLS and CDR2 is YYNGEE. CDR3 length: 15 amino acids. The germline V and J ends were trimmed by 3 bases and 1 base, with 13 bases remaining between them. V and J are TRBV9 and TRBJ2-5; D perhaps matches TRBD2 (6 bases). Sequenced material: peripheral blood mononuclear cells (PBMCs). The TCR originated in a young woman. The CDR3 reads CASSGPQGLQETQYF. The DNA of the CDR3 is TGTGCCAGCAGCGGACCTCAGGGACTCCAAGAGACCCAGTACTTC.